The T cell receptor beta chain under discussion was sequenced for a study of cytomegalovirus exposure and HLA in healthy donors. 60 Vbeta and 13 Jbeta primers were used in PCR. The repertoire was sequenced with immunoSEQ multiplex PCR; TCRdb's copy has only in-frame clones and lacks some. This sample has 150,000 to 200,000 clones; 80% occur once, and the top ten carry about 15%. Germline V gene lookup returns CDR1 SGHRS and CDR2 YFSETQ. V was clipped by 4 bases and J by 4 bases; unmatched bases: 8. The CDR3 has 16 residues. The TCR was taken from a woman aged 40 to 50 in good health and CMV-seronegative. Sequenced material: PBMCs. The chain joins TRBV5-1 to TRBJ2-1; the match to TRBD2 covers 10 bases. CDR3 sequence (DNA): TGCGCCAGCAGCCTCGGCCGAGCGGGGGGGTACAATGAGCAGTTCTTC. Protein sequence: CASSLGRAGGYNEQFF.